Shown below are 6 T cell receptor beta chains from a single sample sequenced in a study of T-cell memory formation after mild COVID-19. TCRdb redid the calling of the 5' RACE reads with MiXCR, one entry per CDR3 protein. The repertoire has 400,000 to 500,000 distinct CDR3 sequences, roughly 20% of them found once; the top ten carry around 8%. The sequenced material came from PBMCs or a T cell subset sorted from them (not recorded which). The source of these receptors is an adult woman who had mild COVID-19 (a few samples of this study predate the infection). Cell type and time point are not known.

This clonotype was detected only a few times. The CDR3 DNA reads as TGTGCCAGCAGCTTACCGGGACAGGGCATTAACGAGCAGTACTTC. This sequence encodes CASSLPGQGINEQYF. The chain uses TRBV7-9 and TRBJ2-7, with 9 nucleotides matching TRBD1. Unmatched junction bases numbered 7, after V lost 2 bases and J lost 5 bases. Germline loops: CDR1 SEHNR, CDR2 FQNEAQ (reference sequence). This CDR3 is 15 amino acids long.

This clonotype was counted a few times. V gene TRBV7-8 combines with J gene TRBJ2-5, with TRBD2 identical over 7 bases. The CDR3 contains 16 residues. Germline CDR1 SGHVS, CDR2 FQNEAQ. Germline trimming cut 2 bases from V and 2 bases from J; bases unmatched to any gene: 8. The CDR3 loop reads CASSLIGVAGQETQYF. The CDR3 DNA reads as TGTGCCAGCAGCTTAATTGGGGTAGCGGGTCAAGAGACCCAGTACTTC. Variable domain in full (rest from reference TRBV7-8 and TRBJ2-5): GAGVSQSPRYKVAKRGQDVALRCDPISGHVSLFWYQQALGQGPEFLTYFQNEAQLDKSGLPSDRFFAERPEGSVSTLKIQRTQQEDSAVYLCASSLIGVAGQETQYFGPGTRLLVL.

The CDR3 DNA reads as TGTGCCAGCTCACCAAGGTGGAGGGGTGACGAGCAGTACTTC. Its translation: CASSPRWRGDEQYF. The rearrangement uses TRBV18 and TRBJ2-7, with D possibly matching TRBD2 (6 bases). V was shortened by 2 bases and J by 5 bases, with 13 bases between the two germline ends. CDR3 size: 14 residues. Germline V gives CDR1 KGHSH, CDR2 LQKENI.

CDR3 nucleotide sequence: TGTGCCAGCAGTTTCGGGTCCTGGGGCAATGAAAAACTGTTTTTT. It yields the protein CASSFGSWGNEKLFF. The rearrangement links TRBV12-3 or TRBV12-4 to TRBJ1-4; maybe TRBD1 (5 bases). CDR3 length equals 15 residues. V lost 3 bases and J lost 5, with 13 bases in between.

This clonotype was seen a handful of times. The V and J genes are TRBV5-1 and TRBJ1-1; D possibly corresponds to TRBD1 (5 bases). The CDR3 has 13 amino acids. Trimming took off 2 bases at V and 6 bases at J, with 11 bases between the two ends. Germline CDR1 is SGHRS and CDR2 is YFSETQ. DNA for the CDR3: TGCGCCAGCAGCTTTCAAGGAGGGGCTGAAGCTTTCTTT. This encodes CASSFQGGAEAFF.

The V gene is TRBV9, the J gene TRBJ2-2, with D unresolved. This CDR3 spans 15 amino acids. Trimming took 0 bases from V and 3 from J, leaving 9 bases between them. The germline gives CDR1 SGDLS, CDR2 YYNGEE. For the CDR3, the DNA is TGTGCCAGCAGCGTAGGAGTTGTCGACACCGGGGAGCTGTTTTTT. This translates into CASSVGVVDTGELFF. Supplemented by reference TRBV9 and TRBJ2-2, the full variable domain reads DSGVTQTPKHLITATGQRVTLRCSPRSGDLSVYWYQQSLDQGLQFLIQYYNGEERAKGNILERFSAQQFPDLHSELNLSSLELGDSALYFCASSVGVVDTGELFFGEGSRLTVL.